These T cell receptor beta chains were read from a single sample in a study of blood T cells in healthy people across ages. TCRdb redid the calling of the 5' RACE reads with MiXCR, one entry per CDR3 protein. This sample has 850,000 to 950,000 distinct CDR3 sequences, with around 30% found just once. The sample was blood. The receptors come from an elderly woman in good health. CDR3s include the opening cysteine and the closing phenylalanine or tryptophan. The D gene is left open where the match is weak. A clone size is listed for some rows: how often the clone was seen (once, few, many), or a class if it is expanded.

J: TRBJ2-7
V: TRBV27
D: -
size: many
length: 14
DNA: TGTGCCAGCAGTCCCACTCGACTAGCCTACGAGCAGTACTTC
CDR3: CASSPTRLAYEQYF

J: TRBJ1-5
V: TRBV18
D: -
size: many
length: 14
DNA: TGTGCCAGCTCACCATTCGACAGTAATCAGCCCCAGCATTTT
CDR3: CASSPFDSNQPQHF

J: TRBJ1-2
V: TRBV10-3
D: TRBD1
size: few
length: 14
DNA: TGTGCCATCAGTACCGGACAGGGGGACTATGGCTACACCTTC
CDR3: CAISTGQGDYGYTF

J: TRBJ1-2
V: TRBV11-2
D: -
size: few
length: 16
DNA: TGTGCCAGCAGCTCAACCCGACAGGCCCCGGCGAAAGGCTACACCTTC
CDR3: CASSSTRQAPAKGYTF

J: TRBJ2-1
V: TRBV7-2
D: TRBD2
size: many
length: 17
DNA: TGTGCCAGCAGCTTAGCGGATTCGCGGGGGGGGTACAATGAGCAGTTCTTC
CDR3: CASSLADSRGGYNEQFF

J: TRBJ1-5
V: TRBV20-1
D: TRBD1
size: many
length: 14
DNA: TGCAGTGCTAGCGGACAGGGACCCAATCAGCCCCAGCATTTT
CDR3: CSASGQGPNQPQHF

J: TRBJ2-4
V: TRBV12-3/TRBV12-4
D: -
size: -
length: 13
DNA: TGTGCCAGCTTGGGGCGCCTTGTAAACATTCGGTACTTC
CDR3: CASLGRLVNIRYF

J: TRBJ1-2
V: TRBV3-1
D: -
size: once
length: 12
DNA: TGTGCCAGCAGCCAAGTTTCGAATGGCTACACCTTC
CDR3: CASSQVSNGYTF

J: TRBJ1-1
V: TRBV7-2
D: -
size: -
length: 13
DNA: TGTGCCAGCAGACCTCTACAGCCCGGCCGAGCTTTCTTT
CDR3: CASRPLQPGRAFF

J: TRBJ1-6
V: TRBV20-1
D: -
size: few
length: 16
DNA: TGCAGTGCTAGACCCCATCGAGGTGGAGAGGATTCACCCCTCCACTTT
CDR3: CSARPHRGGEDSPLHF

J: TRBJ2-2
V: TRBV24-1
D: TRBD2
size: -
length: 15
DNA: TGTGCCACCAGTGATTCGCGGGGGGCCACCGGGGAGCTGTTTTTT
CDR3: CATSDSRGATGELFF

J: TRBJ2-7
V: TRBV5-1
D: TRBD1
size: -
length: 16
DNA: TGCGCCAGCAGGATCCAGGGGACAGGCAGCTCCTACGAGCAGTACTTC
CDR3: CASRIQGTGSSYEQYF

J: TRBJ2-1
V: TRBV5-1
D: -
size: -
length: 14
DNA: TGCGCCACCCGTACCGGGACCGAGTACAATGAGCAGTTCTTC
CDR3: CATRTGTEYNEQFF

J: TRBJ1-5
V: TRBV2
D: TRBD1
size: few
length: 16
DNA: TGTGCCAGCAGTTTCCCCCGACAGGGGACGAATCAGCCCCAGCATTTT
CDR3: CASSFPRQGTNQPQHF